This entry features one T cell receptor beta chain sequence. Its antigen is still unknown. Germline V gene sequence: CDR1 LNHDA, CDR2 SQIVND (reference sequence). The CDR3 sequence is 10 residues long. Trimming took 8 bases from V and 8 from J, leaving 9 bases between them. This sample was taken from a study of PD-L1 blockade in urothelial cancer. Study information: About 85% of the roughly 29 patients were men whose urothelial cancer was bladder-origin. Blood-derived samples held a median about 150,000 T cells. At 3 weeks after treatment start (second dose) and again at 6 weeks, blood was analyzed. Overall study results and limits: When pretreatment blood TCR clonality was below the median, it predicted better survival.

Sequenced by immunoSEQ multiplex PCR; TCRdb stores in-frame clones only, minus some. Altogether some 67,000 clones are present, roughly 91% being singletons, with the ten largest covering about 3.2%. The sequence came from a man aged 60-69 years with urothelial cancer. This rearrangement joins TRBV19 to TRBJ1-1; D possibly corresponds to TRBD1 (5 bases). Sequenced material: PBMCs, taken around atezolizumab (anti-PD-L1) treatment. The CDR3 nucleotides are TGTGCCAGTCGGTCAGGGGAAGCTTTCTTT. It is translated as CASRSGEAFF.